A single sample gave rise to the 11 T cell receptor beta chains below, sequenced in a study of cytomegalovirus exposure and HLA in healthy donors. Primers included in the PCR were 60 Vbeta and 13 Jbeta primers. Sequencing was performed with immunoSEQ multiplex PCR; in TCRdb, only in-frame clones are kept and a portion is missing. The table shows about 160,000 clones, with around 80% occurring only once. The sequencing input was PBMCs. These TCRs come from a man between 18 and 29 years old in good health and CMV-seropositive.

This chain links TRBV6-5 with TRBJ2-1, with D possibly TRBD1 on 6 matching bases. Germline CDR1 reads MNHEY; CDR2 reads SVGAGI. CDR3 length equals 15 residues. The germline V and J ends were trimmed by 6 bases and 0 bases, with 12 bases remaining between them. In DNA, the CDR3 is TGTGCCAGCAGCCCCACAGGGAACTCCTACAATGAGCAGTTCTTC. The encoded protein is CASSPTGNSYNEQFF.

The chain joins TRBV13 to TRBJ2-7; D is perhaps TRBD1 (5 bases). The germline V gene has CDR1 PRHDT and CDR2 FYEKMQ (reference sequence). Trimming took 5 bases from V and 3 from J, leaving 17 bases between them. This CDR3 spans 15 amino acids. The CDR3 region is CASSRPQGFNYEQYF. The CDR3 DNA is TGTGCCAGCAGCCGACCCCAGGGTTTCAACTACGAGCAGTACTTC.

The CDR3 region is CASSLRDLHEQYF. The CDR3 DNA is TGTGCCAGCAGCTTACGGGATCTCCACGAGCAGTACTTC. The chain employs TRBV11-1 and TRBJ2-7; maybe TRBD2 (5 bases). The CDR3 length is 13 residues. Trimming removed 2 bases at V and 5 bases at J, with 10 bases between. Germline values: CDR1 SGHAT, CDR2 FQDESV (reference sequence).

The V and J genes are TRBV5-4 and TRBJ2-1; 7 positions agree with TRBD2. The ends lost 0 bases at V and 8 bases at J; junction bases unmatched: 8. The V gene's germline CDR1 is SGHNT and CDR2 YYREEE (reference sequence). The CDR3 has 15 amino acids. CDR3 region: CASSLDKRDSDEQFF. CDR3 nucleotide sequence: TGTGCCAGCAGCTTGGATAAGCGGGATAGTGATGAGCAGTTCTTC.

The rearrangement joins TRBV27 to TRBJ2-7; no definite D call. The V gene's germline CDR1 is MNHEY and CDR2 SMNVEV (reference sequence). The CDR3 consists of 13 residues. The V and J ends lost 4 bases and 6 bases respectively, with 13 bases between them. Written as DNA, the CDR3 is TGTGCCAGCAGTTACTCTTTTGGTGGCGAGCAGTACTTC. Protein sequence: CASSYSFGGEQYF.

The gene calls are TRBV30 and TRBJ1-4; TRBD1 matches at 10 bases. With 3 bases clipped from V and 8 bases from J, the junction kept 9 bases outside the gene matches. In germline, CDR1 is GTSNPN, CDR2 SVGIG (reference sequence). CDR3 length: 15 residues. CDR3 in amino acids: CAWRPDRGRREKLFF. DNA for the CDR3: TGTGCCTGGAGGCCCGACAGGGGGCGACGGGAAAAACTGTTTTTT. Drawing the rest from reference TRBV30 and TRBJ1-4, the complete variable domain is SQTIHQWPATLVQPVGSPLSLECTVEGTSNPNLYWYRQAAGRGLQLLFYSVGIGQISSEVPQNLSASRPQDRQFILSSKKLLLSDSGFYLCAWRPDRGRREKLFFGSGTQLSVL.

This clone was detected a few times. The chain links TRBV5-1 to TRBJ1-4, with TRBD1 matching over 7 bases. Germline V gene data show CDR1 as SGHRS and CDR2 as YFSETQ. The ends lost 1 base at V and 1 base at J; junction bases unmatched: 4. There are 16 residues in the CDR3. As DNA, the CDR3 is TGCGCCAGCAGCTTGCAGGGGGTTGTAACTAATGAAAAACTGTTTTTT. It codes for CASSLQGVVTNEKLFF.

The chain joins TRBV7-9 to TRBJ2-5; 12 bases are a match to TRBD1. The J call is doubtful: the DNA matches TRBJ2-7 better. The CDR3 contains 14 residues. Germline CDR1 reads SEHNR; CDR2 reads FQNEAQ (reference sequence). The CDR3 reads CASTGQGARGEQYF. DNA for the CDR3: TGTGCCAGCACGGGACAGGGGGCGCGCGGCGAGCAGTACTTC.

This clone was observed a handful of times. The rearrangement uses TRBV5-1 and TRBJ2-1, with 10 bases fitting TRBD2. The CDR3 spans 16 residues. J lost 8 bases, V lost 1 base, and 9 bases had no gene match. Germline V CDR1 and CDR2: SGHRS, YFSETQ. The CDR3 region is CASSLSGGAQFHEQFF. CDR3 nucleotide sequence: TGCGCCAGCAGCTTGAGCGGGGGGGCACAATTCCATGAGCAGTTCTTC.

This chain uses TRBV7-2 with TRBJ1-5; a weak D match, TRBD1 (5 bases). Germline lookup yields CDR1 SGHTA and CDR2 FQGNSA. The germline V and J ends were trimmed by 3 bases and 5 bases, with 8 bases remaining between them. CDR3 size: 13 residues. The DNA for the CDR3 is TGTGCCAGCAGCTTTGACAGATATCAGCCCCAGCATTTT. As protein: CASSFDRYQPQHF.

The rearrangement links TRBV5-6 to TRBJ1-3; D unclear. In germline, CDR1 is SGHDT, CDR2 YYEEEE. The CDR3 is made up of 16 amino acids. The ends were cut back, 1 base at V and 4 bases at J, with 15 bases in the middle. CDR3 sequence reads: CASSLREGLRGNTIYF. The CDR3 nucleotides are TGTGCCAGCAGCTTGCGGGAGGGATTGAGGGGAAACACCATATATTTT.